This TCR beta chain was identified in a study of CD8+ T cells in alopecia areata. In regard to this clone: Its antigen is undetermined.

Trimming removed 4 bases at V and 7 bases at J, with 10 bases between. This CDR3 is 12 amino acids long. The germline V gene has CDR1 MGHRA and CDR2 YSYEKL. RNA was isolated and reverse transcribed to cDNA, the sequencing template. TCRdb's table, derived via immunoSEQ multiplex PCR, lists solely in-frame clones and lacks some. The sample includes 100,000 to 150,000 clones, around 45% of them seen just once. Study-level findings and limits: Sharing of TCRs across patients appeared less clear than in mice, possibly for HLA-related reasons.

Sequenced sample: NKG2D-low CD8+ T cells sorted from blood. V is TRBV4-1 and J is TRBJ1-1, with a tentative D call TRBD1 (5 bases). The TCR comes from a human donor with alopecia areata. CDR3 sequence: CASSRDGLEAFF. DNA for the CDR3: TGCGCCAGCAGCCGGGACGGACTTGAAGCTTTCTTT.